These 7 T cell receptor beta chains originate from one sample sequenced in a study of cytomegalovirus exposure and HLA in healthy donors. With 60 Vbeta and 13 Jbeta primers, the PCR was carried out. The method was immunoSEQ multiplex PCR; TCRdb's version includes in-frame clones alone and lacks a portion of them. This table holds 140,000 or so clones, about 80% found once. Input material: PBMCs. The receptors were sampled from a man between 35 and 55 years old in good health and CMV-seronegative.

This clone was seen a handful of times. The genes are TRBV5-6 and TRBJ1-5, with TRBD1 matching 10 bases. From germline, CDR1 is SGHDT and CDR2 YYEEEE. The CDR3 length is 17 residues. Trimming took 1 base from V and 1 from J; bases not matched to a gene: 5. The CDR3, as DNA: TGTGCCAGCAGCTTGACGACAGGGGGCATGAGCAATCAGCCCCAGCATTTT. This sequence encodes CASSLTTGGMSNQPQHF.

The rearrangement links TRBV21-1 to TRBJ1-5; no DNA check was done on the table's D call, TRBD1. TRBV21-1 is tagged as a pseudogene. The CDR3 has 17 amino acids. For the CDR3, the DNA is TGTGCCAGCAGCAAGAGGACAGGGGGCGAAAGGCCCCAGCCCCAGCATTTT. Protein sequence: CASSKRTGGERPQPQHF.

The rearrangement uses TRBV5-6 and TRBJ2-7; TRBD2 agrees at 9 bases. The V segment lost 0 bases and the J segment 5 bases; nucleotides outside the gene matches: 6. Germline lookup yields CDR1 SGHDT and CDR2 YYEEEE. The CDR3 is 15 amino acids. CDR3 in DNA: TGTGCCAGCAGCTTGGAGGTAGCGGGGGAGCACGAGCAGTACTTC. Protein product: CASSLEVAGEHEQYF.

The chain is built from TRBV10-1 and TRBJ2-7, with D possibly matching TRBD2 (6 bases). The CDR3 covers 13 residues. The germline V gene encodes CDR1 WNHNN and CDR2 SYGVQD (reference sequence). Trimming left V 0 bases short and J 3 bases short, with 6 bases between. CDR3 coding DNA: TGCGCCAGCAGTGAGTCGGGGGGCTACGAGCAGTACTTC. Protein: CASSESGGYEQYF.

CDR3 in amino acids: CASSLAPGQGVGYTF. DNA for the CDR3: TGTGCCAGCAGCTTAGCCCCGGGACAGGGGGTTGGCTACACCTTC. This rearrangement joins TRBV7-2 to TRBJ1-2, with 11 bases that match TRBD1. J was trimmed by 7 bases and V by 0 bases; bases with no gene match: 4. The germline CDR1 and CDR2 sequences are SGHTA and FQGNSA. The CDR3 is made up of 15 amino acids.

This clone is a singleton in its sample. The CDR3 region is CASSGQGVGEKLFF. CDR3 in DNA: TGTGCCAGCAGTGGACAGGGGGTAGGGGAAAAACTGTTTTTT. The chain is built from TRBV6-5 and TRBJ1-4, with TRBD1 identical over 10 bases. The V and J ends lost 5 bases and 8 bases, in that order; junction bases with no gene match: 5. The CDR3 consists of 14 residues. From germline, CDR1 is MNHEY and CDR2 SVGAGI.

CDR3 sequence reads: CASSARTGRNEAFF. CDR3 nucleotide sequence: TGTGCCAGCAGTGCTCGGACAGGGAGAAATGAAGCTTTCTTT. The V and J genes are TRBV25-1 and TRBJ1-1; 8 positions agree with TRBD1. This CDR3 region has 14 residues. Trimming took 4 bases from V and 7 from J; bases not matched to a gene: 8. Germline V lookup: CDR1 MGHDK, CDR2 SYGVNS.